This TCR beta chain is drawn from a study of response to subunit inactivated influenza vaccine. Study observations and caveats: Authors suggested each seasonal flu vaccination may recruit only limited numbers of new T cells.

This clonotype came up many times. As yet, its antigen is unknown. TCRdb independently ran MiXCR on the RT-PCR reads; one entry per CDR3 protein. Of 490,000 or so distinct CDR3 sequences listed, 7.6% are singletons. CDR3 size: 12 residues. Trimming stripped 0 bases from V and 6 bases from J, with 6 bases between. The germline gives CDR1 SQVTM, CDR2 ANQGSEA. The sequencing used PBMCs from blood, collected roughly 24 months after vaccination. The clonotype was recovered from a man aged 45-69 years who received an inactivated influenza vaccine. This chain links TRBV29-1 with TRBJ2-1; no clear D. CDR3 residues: CSVEEATNEQFF. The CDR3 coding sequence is TGCAGCGTTGAAGAGGCGACCAATGAGCAGTTCTTC.